The 3 T cell receptor beta chains below come from one sample, sequenced in a study of T-cell reconstitution after alpha-beta-depleted transplantation in children. Construction of the TCRbeta library involved unique molecular identifiers. TCRdb re-derived calls from the PCR reads in MiXCR, one entry per CDR3 protein. This table holds some 500,000 distinct CDR3 sequences, about 16% found once. The starting material was PBMCs from the stem cell graft donor, obtained from the stem cell graft. The source is a human donor who donated a stem cell graft to a child with acute lymphoblastic leukemia.

This clonotype was detected only a few times. The V call is TRBV7-9, the J call TRBJ1-1; D remains ambiguous. This CDR3 has 13 amino acids. The germline CDR1 and CDR2 sequences are SEHNR and FQNEAQ (reference sequence). V lost 5 bases and J 7 bases, leaving 14 bases between the germline ends. Here the CDR3 reads CASSPKASREAFF. CDR3 DNA sequence: TGTGCCAGCAGCCCTAAAGCATCGCGTGAAGCTTTCTTT. Full variable domain (rest looked up from reference TRBV7-9 and TRBJ1-1): DTGVSQNPRHKITKRGQNVTFRCDPISEHNRLYWYRQTLGQGPEFLTYFQNEAQLEKSRLLSDRFSAERPKGSFSTLEIQRTEQGDSAMYLCASSPKASREAFFGQGTRLTVV.

This sequence joins TRBV7-8 and TRBJ2-1; 8 nucleotides agree with TRBD2. Germline lookup yields CDR1 SGHVS and CDR2 FQNEAQ. This CDR3 region has 18 residues. J gave up 0 bases and V 2 bases, and 9 bases lay outside the gene matches. The CDR3 loop is CASSLREGREASYNEQFF. CDR3 nucleotide sequence: TGTGCCAGCAGCTTACGGGAGGGGCGGGAGGCCTCCTACAATGAGCAGTTCTTC.

The chain joins TRBV27 to TRBJ2-1, with TRBD2 as a possible D gene (6 bases). The CDR3 sequence is 17 residues long. Germline CDR1 reads MNHEY; CDR2 reads SMNVEV (reference sequence). V gave up 3 bases and J gave up 0 bases, with 15 bases separating them. The CDR3 sequence is CASSFNSGQSSYNEQFF. For the CDR3, the DNA is TGTGCCAGCAGTTTTAATAGCGGTCAAAGCTCCTACAATGAGCAGTTCTTC.